The source of this T cell receptor beta chain is a study of regulatory T cells in long-lasting Graves disease. Findings of the study overall: Newly diagnosed Graves' patients exceeded persistent ones in TCR diversity. A reduction in accuracy may have resulted from the small sample size.

Time point: newly diagnosed GD, antithyroid drugs for less than 3 months. PBMC RNA was the source of the TCR library. In regard to this clonotype: What it binds is unknown.

Both iRepertoire HTBI primers and Arm-PCR of CDR3 regions were used to build the TCR beta libraries. TCRdb re-analysed the multiplex PCR reads in MiXCR, keeping a single row per CDR3 protein. The table shows a few hundred thousand distinct CDR3 sequences, with 15% to 20% occurring only once. This CDR3 is built from 16 residues. Germline V gene lookup returns CDR1 SEHNR and CDR2 FQNEAQ (reference sequence). The V gene lost 4 bases and the J gene lost 1 base, with 17 bases spanning the gap. These data were likewise used in another study, on T cells in Graves' hyperthyroidism and ophthalmopathy. That paper notes: Initially, a first-round RT-PCR of the TCR CDR3 employed the HTBI primer set.

This specimen consisted of peripheral blood mononuclear cells (PBMCs), obtained at new diagnosis, from a patient treated with antithyroid drugs. The source of this sequence is a woman in her 30s with Graves disease. V and J are TRBV7-9 and TRBJ2-7, with D perhaps being TRBD1 or TRBD2 (8 bases each). In nucleotides, the CDR3 is TGTGCCAGCAGCTCCCGGGGGGGGGACAGGTCCTACGAGCAGTACTTC. Its protein product is CASSSRGGDRSYEQYF.